These 17 T cell receptor beta chains share one sample of origin, sequenced in a study of beta chain features in type 1 diabetes. Findings and limits, study-wide: All four CD4+ subsets from Type 1 diabetes patients carried moderately but significantly shorter TCRB CDR3s.

What was sequenced were expressed TCRB transcripts, since all of the isolated RNA had been reverse transcribed. Repertoires were generated with immunoSEQ multiplex PCR, while TCRdb's copy carries only in-frame clones and drops some. This sample has over 600,000 clones, with under 15% found just once. Antigens for these TCRs are unknown. Sequencing input: naive CD4+ T cells from blood. These TCRs come from a man aged 25 to 40 with type 1 diabetes.

This clone was seen a handful of times. The chain employs TRBV7-2 and TRBJ1-5; D uncertain. The germline gives CDR1 SGHTA, CDR2 FQGNSA. The CDR3 covers 14 residues. V was shortened by 0 bases and J by 8 bases, with 11 bases between the two germline ends. CDR3 region: CASSLAGKDEPQHF. The CDR3 DNA follows: TGTGCCAGCAGCTTAGCCGGCAAGGACGAGCCCCAGCATTTT.

The chain links TRBV6-5 to TRBJ2-3, with no clear D. V was trimmed by 0 bases and J by 5 bases, leaving 12 bases between them. The length of the CDR3 is 15 residues. Germline V lookup: CDR1 MNHEY, CDR2 SVGAGI. CDR3 protein: CASSYSGTVGDTQYF. The CDR3 coding sequence is TGTGCCAGCAGTTACTCGGGCACCGTCGGAGATACGCAGTATTTT.

This clone turned up a few times. CDR3 bases: TGTGCCAGCAGTTACGCAGTTGCGGGGGATGAGACCCAGTACTTC. Protein product: CASSYAVAGDETQYF. The chain employs TRBV6-5 and TRBJ2-5; TRBD2 agrees at 7 bases. Germline values: CDR1 MNHEY, CDR2 SVGAGI. V was pared by 2 bases and J by 5 bases, with 8 bases of the junction left unmatched. The CDR3 spans 15 residues.

The V gene is TRBV7-2, the J gene TRBJ2-2, with a weak D call TRBD2 (6 bases). This CDR3 is 16 amino acids long. V was clipped by 0 bases and J by 2 bases, with 10 bases between them. Per germline, CDR1 SGHTA and CDR2 FQGNSA. The DNA for the CDR3 is TGTGCCAGCAGCTTAGCTAGGGAGGACAACACCGGGGAGCTGTTTTTT. As protein: CASSLAREDNTGELFF.

The V gene is TRBV4-3, the J gene TRBJ1-6; D is possibly TRBD1 (5 bases). Germline V gene data show CDR1 as LGHNA and CDR2 as YSLEER. The CDR3 sequence is 16 residues long. Trimming removed 0 bases from V and 10 bases from J, with 16 bases in between. The CDR3 region has the DNA TGCGCCAGCAGCCAAGATGGGGGGAACTCAAGATCACCCCTCCACTTT. It translates to CASSQDGGNSRSPLHF.

This clone came up a few times. This rearrangement joins TRBV30 to TRBJ2-2; D is tentatively TRBD1 or TRBD2 (7 bases each). From germline, CDR1 is GTSNPN and CDR2 SVGIG (reference sequence). This CDR3 spans 15 amino acids. Trimming stripped 2 bases from V and 2 bases from J, with 12 bases between. CDR3 loop: CAWSQGGTNTGELFF. The DNA for the CDR3 is TGTGCCTGGAGTCAGGGGGGGACCAACACCGGGGAGCTGTTTTTT. The full variable domain, its missing parts supplied by reference TRBV30 and TRBJ2-2, is SQTIHQWPATLVQPVGSPLSLECTVEGTSNPNLYWYRQAAGRGLQLLFYSVGIGQISSEVPQNLSASRPQDRQFILSSKKLLLSDSGFYLCAWSQGGTNTGELFFGEGSRLTVL.

This clone was observed a few times. The chain links TRBV6-1 to TRBJ2-7; D is ambiguous. The CDR3 is 14 residues long. The ends were cut back, 5 bases at V and 6 bases at J, with 17 bases in the middle. CDR1 MNHNS and CDR2 SASEGT come from the germline V gene. The CDR3 DNA is TGTGCCAGCAGTCCCGTTGGTATAATCGGCGAGCAGTACTTC. As protein: CASSPVGIIGEQYF.

This clone came up a few times. The rearrangement joins TRBV11-3 to TRBJ2-2; 7 bases line up with TRBD2. V shed 5 bases and J 5 bases; nucleotides not matched to a gene: 8. The germline gives CDR1 SGHNT, CDR2 YENEEA. The CDR3 is made up of 15 amino acids. For the CDR3, the DNA is TGTGCCAGCAGCACACGACTAGCTGTAACCGGGGAGCTGTTTTTT. As protein: CASSTRLAVTGELFF.

This clone was found a few times. V usage is TRBV7-6 and J usage is TRBJ1-5; 7 nucleotides agree with TRBD1. The CDR3 extends over 15 amino acids. The junction had 4 bases not matched to a gene; V was cut back by 3 bases and J by 2 bases. CDR1 is SGHVS and CDR2 is FNYEAQ in the germline V gene. As DNA, the CDR3 is TGTGCCAGCAGCTTTACAGGGGCGGGCAATCAGCCCCAGCATTTT. Protein: CASSFTGAGNQPQHF.

Regarding this clone: Within the sample, other DNA sequences also encode this same CDR3. The chain recombines TRBV5-1 with TRBJ1-3; 7 bases map to TRBD1. Germline lookup yields CDR1 SGHRS and CDR2 YFSETQ. V trimming: 5 bases; J trimming: 4 bases; junction bases outside the gene matches: 6. The CDR3 runs to 14 residues. As DNA, the CDR3 is TGCGCCAGCAGTTCCGACAGGGCAGGAAACACCATATATTTT. It encodes CASSSDRAGNTIYF.

There are a few counts of this clone. The chain combines TRBV7-2 with TRBJ1-6, with D perhaps matching TRBD1 (5 bases). V gave up 0 bases and J gave up 10 bases, with 16 bases separating them. Germline loops: CDR1 SGHTA, CDR2 FQGNSA. CDR3 length: 16 residues. The CDR3 is CASSLAAGPGLSPLHF. The CDR3 coding sequence is TGTGCCAGCAGCTTAGCGGCGGGACCGGGATTGTCACCCCTCCACTTT. The whole variable domain, remainder taken from reference TRBV7-2 and TRBJ1-6, is GAGVSQSPSNKVTEKGKDVELRCDPISGHTALYWYRQSLGQGLEFLIYFQGNSAPDKSGLPSDRFSAERTGGSVSTLTIQRTQQEDSAVYLCASSLAAGPGLSPLHFGNGTRLTVT.

This chain joins TRBV19 and TRBJ1-2, with D uncertain. The CDR3 is made up of 15 amino acids. Germline CDR1 is LNHDA and CDR2 is SQIVND (reference sequence). V lost 8 bases and J lost 2, with 18 bases in between. This CDR3 reads CASSIEGISNYGYTF. The CDR3 DNA reads as TGTGCCAGTTCTATTGAAGGGATTTCCAACTATGGCTACACCTTC. The full variable domain, with the rest looked up from reference TRBV19 and TRBJ1-2, is DGGITQSPKYLFRKEGQNVTLSCEQNLNHDAMYWYRQDPGQGLRLIYYSQIVNDFQKGDIAEGYSVSREKKESFPLTVTSAQKNPTAFYLCASSIEGISNYGYTFGSGTRLTVV.

CDR3 nucleotide sequence: TGTGCCAGCAGCCCTAGCCTTAGTTGGGGAAGCACAGATACGCAGTATTTT. This gives the protein CASSPSLSWGSTDTQYF. The rearrangement joins TRBV28 to TRBJ2-3; maybe TRBD2 (5 bases). Germline V gives CDR1 MDHEN, CDR2 SYDVKM. The CDR3 sequence is 17 residues long. Trimming removed 6 bases from V and 0 bases from J, with 19 bases in between.

This clone was seen a handful of times. Written as DNA, the CDR3 is TGTGCCAGCTCACCGAACAGGGGACCTCAAGAGACCCAGTACTTC. Amino acids: CASSPNRGPQETQYF. The chain carries TRBV18 and TRBJ2-5; TRBD1 matches at 7 bases. Germline loops: CDR1 KGHSH, CDR2 LQKENI. CDR3 length equals 15 residues. J was trimmed by 2 bases and V by 3 bases; bases with no gene match: 6.

Only a few counts were recorded for this clone. This chain uses TRBV20-1 with TRBJ2-5; D call uncertain. The V end was cut by 4 bases, the J end by 1 base, with 4 bases between. CDR1 and CDR2 (germline): DFQATT, SNEGSKA (reference sequence). This CDR3 is 11 amino acids long. The DNA of the CDR3 is TGCAGTGCTATCTTCCAAGAGACCCAGTACTTC. Protein product: CSAIFQETQYF.

This clone appeared a few times. J is TRBJ1-2 and V is TRBV7-2, with TRBD1 as a possible D gene (6 bases). The CDR3 is 15 amino acids. Germline V gene sequence: CDR1 SGHTA, CDR2 FQGNSA. The V end lost 2 bases, the J end lost 4 bases, and 14 bases lay between the germline ends. The CDR3 DNA sequence: TGTGCCAGCAGCTTAAGCGGGCAGGGGAGCTATGGCTACACCTTC. Translation gives CASSLSGQGSYGYTF.

The chain carries TRBV7-9 and TRBJ2-3; unclear D gene. The length of the CDR3 is 14 residues. Germline V gene sequence: CDR1 SEHNR, CDR2 FQNEAQ (reference sequence). V shed 2 bases and J shed 4 bases, with 10 bases lying between them. The CDR3 DNA reads as TGTGCCAGCAGCTTACGTCCGAGGCCAGATACGCAGTATTTT. It encodes CASSLRPRPDTQYF.